Below, one T cell receptor (beta chain) is given with its context. Germline V CDR1 and CDR2: MDHEN, SYDVKM. The J segment lost 8 bases and the V segment lost 2 bases, leaving 5 bases of the junction unmatched. CDR3 size: 13 residues. The repertoire was sequenced with immunoSEQ multiplex PCR; TCRdb's copy has only in-frame clones and lacks some. Among about 390,000 clones listed, about 83% were seen once. These data are taken from a study of blood T cell repertoires in COVID-19. As for the study in general: COVID-19 samples, acute and convalescent, were from the United States, Italy and Spain. From T cells, B-cell-depleted T cells, or PBMCs came the material, which was cDNA or gDNA.

Cohort 3 donors were reported recovered after two negative PCRs, clearance, or symptom resolution. This chain links TRBV28 with TRBJ1-2; 7 bases are a match to TRBD1. Sequencing was performed on PBMCs or T cells enriched from blood (not recorded which). This clonotype was sampled from a woman aged 50 to 60 who had recovered from COVID-19. The CDR3 region has the DNA TGTGCCAGCAGTTTAGAGGGGGCGAAAGGCTACACCTTC. Its protein product is CASSLEGAKGYTF.